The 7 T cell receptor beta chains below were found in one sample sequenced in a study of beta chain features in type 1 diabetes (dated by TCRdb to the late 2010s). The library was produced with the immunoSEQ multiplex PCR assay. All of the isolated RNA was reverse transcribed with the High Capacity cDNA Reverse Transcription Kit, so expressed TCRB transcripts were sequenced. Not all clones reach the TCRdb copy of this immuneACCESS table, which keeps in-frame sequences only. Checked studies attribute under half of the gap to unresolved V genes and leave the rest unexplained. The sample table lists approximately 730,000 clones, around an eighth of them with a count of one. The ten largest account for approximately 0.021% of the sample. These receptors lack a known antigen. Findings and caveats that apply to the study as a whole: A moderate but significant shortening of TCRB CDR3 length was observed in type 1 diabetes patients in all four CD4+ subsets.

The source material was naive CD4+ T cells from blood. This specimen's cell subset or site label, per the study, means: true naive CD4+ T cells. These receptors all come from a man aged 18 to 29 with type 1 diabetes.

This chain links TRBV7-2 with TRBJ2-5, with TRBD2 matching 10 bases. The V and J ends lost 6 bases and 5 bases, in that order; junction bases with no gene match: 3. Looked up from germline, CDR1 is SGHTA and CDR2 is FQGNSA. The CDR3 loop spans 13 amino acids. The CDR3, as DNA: TGTGCCAGCAGACCGGGACTAGCGGAGACCCAGTACTTC. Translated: CASRPGLAETQYF.

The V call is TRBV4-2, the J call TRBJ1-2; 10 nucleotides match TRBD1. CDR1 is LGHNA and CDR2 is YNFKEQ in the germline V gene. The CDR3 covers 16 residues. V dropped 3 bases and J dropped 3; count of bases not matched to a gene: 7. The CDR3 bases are TGTGCCAGCAGCCAGGGCGGACAGGGGGTTGACTATGGCTACACCTTC. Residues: CASSQGGQGVDYGYTF.

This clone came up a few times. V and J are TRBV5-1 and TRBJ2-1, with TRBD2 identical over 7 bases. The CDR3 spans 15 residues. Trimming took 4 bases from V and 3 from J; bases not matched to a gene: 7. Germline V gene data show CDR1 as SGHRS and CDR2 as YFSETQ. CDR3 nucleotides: TGCGCCAGCAGCCGAATGGGCGGGGGCTACAATGAGCAGTTCTTC. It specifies CASSRMGGGYNEQFF.

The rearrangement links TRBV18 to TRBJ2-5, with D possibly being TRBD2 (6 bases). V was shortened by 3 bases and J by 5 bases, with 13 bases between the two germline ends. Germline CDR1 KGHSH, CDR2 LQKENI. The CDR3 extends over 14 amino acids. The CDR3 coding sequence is TGTGCCAGCTCACCCCCCTCGGGGGTGGAGACCCAGTACTTC. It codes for CASSPPSGVETQYF.

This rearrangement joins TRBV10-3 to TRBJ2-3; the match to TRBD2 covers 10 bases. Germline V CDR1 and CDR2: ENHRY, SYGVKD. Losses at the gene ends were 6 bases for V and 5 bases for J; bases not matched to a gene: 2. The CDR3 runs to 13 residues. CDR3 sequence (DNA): TGTGCCATCAGCCGACTAGCGGGAGATACGCAGTATTTT. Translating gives CAISRLAGDTQYF.

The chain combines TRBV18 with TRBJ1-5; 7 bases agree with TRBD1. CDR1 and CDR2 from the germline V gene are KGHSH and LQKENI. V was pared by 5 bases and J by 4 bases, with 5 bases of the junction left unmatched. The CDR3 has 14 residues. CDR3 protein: CASSIGQENQPQHF. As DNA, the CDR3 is TGTGCCAGCTCAATTGGACAGGAGAATCAGCCCCAGCATTTT.

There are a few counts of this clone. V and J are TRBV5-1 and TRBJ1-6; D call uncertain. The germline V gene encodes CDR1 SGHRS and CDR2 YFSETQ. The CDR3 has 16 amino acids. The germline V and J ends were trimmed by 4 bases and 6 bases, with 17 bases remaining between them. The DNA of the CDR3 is TGCGCCAGCAGCGCAGAAGGACGTCGCCTTAATTCACCCCTCCACTTT. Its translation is CASSAEGRRLNSPLHF.